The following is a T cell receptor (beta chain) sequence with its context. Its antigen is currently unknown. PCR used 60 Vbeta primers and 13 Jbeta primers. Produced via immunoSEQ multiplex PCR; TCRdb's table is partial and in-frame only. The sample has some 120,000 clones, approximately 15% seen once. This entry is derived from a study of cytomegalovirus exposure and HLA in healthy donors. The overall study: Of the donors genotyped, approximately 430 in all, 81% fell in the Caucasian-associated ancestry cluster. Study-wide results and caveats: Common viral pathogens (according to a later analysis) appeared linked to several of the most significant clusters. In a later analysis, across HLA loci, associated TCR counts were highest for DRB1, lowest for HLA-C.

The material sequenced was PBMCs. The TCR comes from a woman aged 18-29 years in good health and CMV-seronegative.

CDR3 sequence reads: CASSFRGAKNIQYF. The DNA of the CDR3 is TGTGCCAGCAGCTTCCGGGGGGCCAAAAACATTCAGTACTTC. The chain links TRBV7-9 to TRBJ2-4, with D perhaps matching TRBD2 (6 bases). Germline V gene sequence: CDR1 SEHNR, CDR2 FQNEAQ (reference sequence). With 3 bases removed from V and 1 base from J, the gap between germline ends came to 7 bases. The CDR3 is 14 residues long.